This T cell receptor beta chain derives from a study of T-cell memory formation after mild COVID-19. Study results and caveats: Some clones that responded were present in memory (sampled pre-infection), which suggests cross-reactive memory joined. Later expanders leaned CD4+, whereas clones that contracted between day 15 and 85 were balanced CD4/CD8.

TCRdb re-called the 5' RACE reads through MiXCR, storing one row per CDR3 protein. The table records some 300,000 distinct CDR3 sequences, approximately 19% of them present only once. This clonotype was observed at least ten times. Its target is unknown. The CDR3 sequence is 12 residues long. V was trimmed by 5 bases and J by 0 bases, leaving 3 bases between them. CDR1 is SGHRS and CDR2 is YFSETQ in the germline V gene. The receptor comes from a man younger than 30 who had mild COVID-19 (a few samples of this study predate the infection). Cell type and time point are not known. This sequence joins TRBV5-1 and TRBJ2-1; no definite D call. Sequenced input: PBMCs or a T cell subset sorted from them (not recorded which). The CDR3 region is CASRSSYNEQFF. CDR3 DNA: TGCGCCAGCAGATCCTCCTACAATGAGCAGTTCTTC. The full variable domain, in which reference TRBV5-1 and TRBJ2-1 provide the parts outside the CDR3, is KAGVTQTPRYLIKTRGQQVTLSCSPISGHRSVSWYQQTPGQGLQFLFEYFSETQRNKGNFPGRFSGRQFSNSRSEMNVSTLELGDSALYLCASRSSYNEQFFGPGTRLTVL.